This TCR beta chain was obtained from a study of T cell responses to AZD1222 COVID-19 vaccine. V was cut by 3 bases and J by 5 bases, with 12 bases left in between. The germline gives CDR1 KGHSH, CDR2 LQKENI. CDR3 length equals 14 residues. Sequenced by immunoSEQ multiplex PCR; TCRdb stores in-frame clones only, minus some. Of approximately 31,000 clones listed, approximately 87% were seen once; the top ten hold roughly 15%. The sequenced sample was peripheral blood, obtained 28 days after the second AZD1222 dose. The chain joins TRBV18 to TRBJ2-3, with a possible D match to TRBD1 (6 bases). The sequence derives from an adult who received the AZD1222 COVID-19 vaccine. CDR3 sequence: CASSPRTEKDTQYF. The CDR3 bases are TGTGCCAGCTCACCCCGGACAGAAAAAGATACGCAGTATTTT.